The 8 T cell receptor beta chains reported below all come from one sample, sequenced in a study of blood T cell repertoires in COVID-19. Data came from immunoSEQ multiplex PCR; TCRdb stores just in-frame clones and leaves some out. The sample holds roughly 300,000 clones, roughly nine tenths seen once. Sequencing was performed on peripheral blood. These receptors were collected from a woman in her 30s with COVID-19, enrolled during active disease.

The CDR3 sequence is CASSSPQVRQEAFF. CDR3 bases: TGTGCCAGCAGTTCCCCACAAGTTCGACAGGAAGCTTTCTTT. J is TRBJ1-1 and V is TRBV6-2 or TRBV6-3; a weak D match, TRBD1 (5 bases). The CDR3 runs 14 residues. Trimming took off 4 bases at V and 8 bases at J, with 17 bases between the two ends. Germline V CDR1 and CDR2: MNHEY, SVGEGT.

The V gene is TRBV9, the J gene TRBJ1-1, with D possibly matching TRBD1 (5 bases). CDR1 SGDLS and CDR2 YYNGEE come from the germline V gene. V was clipped by 7 bases and J by 4 bases, with 20 bases between them. The CDR3 is 15 amino acids. The CDR3 DNA sequence: TGTGCCAGCCGCCCGGGGGGGGGTGACTCCACTGAAGCTTTCTTT. It codes for CASRPGGGDSTEAFF. The variable domain in full, with the rest retrieved from reference TRBV9 and TRBJ1-1, is DSGVTQTPKHLITATGQRVTLRCSPRSGDLSVYWYQQSLDQGLQFLIQYYNGEERAKGNILERFSAQQFPDLHSELNLSSLELGDSALYFCASRPGGGDSTEAFFGQGTRLTVV.

This chain uses TRBV5-6 with TRBJ2-2; 13 positions match TRBD2. V gave up 7 bases and J gave up 6 bases; unmatched junction bases: 9. CDR3 length: 16 residues. From germline, CDR1 is SGHDT and CDR2 YYEEEE. CDR3 residues: CASHSSTSGRAGELFF. For the CDR3, the DNA is TGTGCCAGCCACTCAAGCACTAGCGGGAGGGCCGGGGAGCTGTTTTTT.

This clone has just one count. This rearrangement joins TRBV13 to TRBJ2-7, with D unresolved. CDR1 is PRHDT, CDR2 FYEKMQ, per germline (reference sequence). Trimming pared 5 bases from V and 0 bases from J, leaving 11 bases between. CDR3 length equals 14 residues. In DNA, the CDR3 is TGTGCCAGCAGCCCGAACCCGAGCTCCTACGAGCAGTACTTC. This sequence encodes CASSPNPSSYEQYF.

The chain employs TRBV18 and TRBJ1-5, with TRBD1 identical over 9 bases. There are 17 residues in the CDR3. CDR1 KGHSH and CDR2 LQKENI come from the germline V gene. V dropped 3 bases and J dropped 1; count of bases not matched to a gene: 7. For the CDR3, the DNA is TGTGCCAGCTCACCGAACAGGGGGCTTTTGAGCAATCAGCCCCAGCATTTT. Encoded protein: CASSPNRGLLSNQPQHF.

This clone was counted once. The J gene is TRBJ2-1, the V gene TRBV5-8; TRBD2 matches 9 bases. The CDR3 runs to 14 residues. CDR1 is SGHTS and CDR2 is YDEGEE in the germline V gene. The junction had 7 bases not matched to a gene; V was cut back by 3 bases and J by 9 bases. DNA of the CDR3: TGTGCCAGCAGCTCGGGACTAGCATTCGGTGAGCAGTTCTTC. The encoded protein is CASSSGLAFGEQFF.

This sequence joins TRBV11-2 and TRBJ2-1; the match to TRBD2 covers 8 bases. This CDR3 spans 16 amino acids. The V gene end was trimmed by 5 bases and the J gene end by 0 bases; junction bases not matched to a gene: 6. The V gene's germline CDR1 is SGHAT and CDR2 FQNNGV. The CDR3 spells CASSQVAGSSYNEQFF. The CDR3 nucleotides are TGTGCCAGCAGCCAGGTAGCGGGAAGCTCCTACAATGAGCAGTTCTTC.

This clone was observed a few times. The rearrangement joins TRBV4-2 to TRBJ2-1, with D possibly matching TRBD2 (5 bases). With 1 base removed from V and 9 bases from J, the gap between germline ends came to 7 bases. Per the germline V gene, CDR1 is LGHNA and CDR2 is YNFKEQ. CDR3 length: 12 residues. The CDR3 reads CASSQGLSEQFF. Written as DNA, the CDR3 is TGTGCCAGCAGCCAAGGACTATCTGAGCAGTTCTTC.